The T cell receptor beta chain under discussion was sequenced for a study of pediatric ulcerative colitis (dated by TCRdb to the late 2010s). In terms of the full investigation: Pancolitis was present in six to eight ulcerative colitis patients and left-sided colitis in two, and histology consistent with ulcerative colitis was found in all of these patients. Using the Pediatric Ulcerative Colitis Activity Index, a couple of patients were classed as having mild disease, several as having moderate disease and three as having acute severe colitis. From under ten newly diagnosed, treatment-naive pediatric ulcerative colitis patients and a few non-IBD control children, paired blood and rectal samples were collected.

Trimming takes 2 bases from V and 6 bases from J, and the germline ends sit 11 bases apart. Its CDR3 holds 14 amino acids, cysteine through phenylalanine. Just the 42-base CDR3 DNA is kept, in frame starting at base 1. According to the germline V gene, CDR1 reads MNHEY and CDR2 reads SVGAGI. Through the immunoSEQ TRB Survey service, multiplex V and J primers were used to amplify rearranged CDR3 beta regions from genomic DNA. To keep sequencing depth the same across samples, survey-level depth of up to 500,000 reads per sample was applied. The libraries were purified and pooled, then sequenced using Illumina technology. The study's own analysis went as follows. immunoSEQ online tools were used for productive clonality, sample overlap, pairwise scatters, CDR3 beta length, V/D/J gene usage and productiveness. Calculated diversity was the number of unique rearrangements divided by total templates times 100; Shannon and Simpson indices were also computed. Principal component analysis used the R prcomp function and ggbiplot package on Z-score normalized data. Morisita's index was used to quantify blood-rectal clonal overlap within each subject. Here the immuneACCESS table is served through TCRdb, limited to in-frame sequences with V and J called. Missing clones are a known gap in these copies; in checked studies unresolved V genes cover under half, and the rest lacks a known reason. That table is the source of V, J and clone size, and D and trimming were worked out from the DNA. This sample lists approximately 5,000 clones; 89% were detected once. The biggest ten clones account for around 2% of the sample.

What the authors observed across the whole study: Clonal overlap between a subject's own blood and rectum was significantly greater in ulcerative colitis patients than in controls, which suggests more T cell trafficking to inflamed tissue. For technical reasons, substantially fewer templates were yielded by the blood samples of two patients, and these blood samples were excluded from blood-rectal overlap analysis. Two rectal CDR3 clonotypes were found in every ulcerative colitis patient but in no control. Repertoires were derived from total lymphocyte DNA, so rare subsets such as regulatory T cells may have patterns not reflected. Only four individuals were included in the healthy control group, which was small. Controls, mild-moderate and acute severe colitis patients were separated by rectal repertoire features, and reduced rectal diversity due to clonal expansions was observed in acute severe colitis.

Before the diagnostic colonoscopy, none of the ulcerative colitis patients had been given any immunosuppressive medication. A blood sample was obtained concurrently with the colonoscopy. The Wizard kit (Promega) was used to extract genomic DNA from the blood and intestinal samples. Note on this clone: Its specific antigen is unknown. No qualities accompany the bases; no much larger clone lies one base away.

The V and J genes are TRBV6-5 and TRBJ2-1; a tentative D match to TRBD1 spans 5 bases. Sequences were obtained from blood. The sequence was collected from a boy aged 5-17 years with mild ulcerative colitis. CDR3 loop: CASSYVGARNEQFF. The nucleotides read TGTGCCAGCAGTTACGTAGGGGCCCGCAATGAGCAGTTCTTC.